One and the same sample provided the 7 T cell receptor beta chains below, sequenced in a study of T-cell memory formation after mild COVID-19. TCRdb re-called the 5' RACE reads through MiXCR, storing one row per CDR3 protein. The sample carries approximately 50,000 distinct CDR3 sequences, more than 10% recorded once. Sequenced: PBMCs or a T cell subset sorted from them (not recorded which). Receptor source: a young man who had mild COVID-19 (a few samples of this study predate the infection). Cell type and time point are not known.

This chain uses TRBV7-2 with TRBJ2-3; the match to TRBD2 covers 7 bases. Trimming cost V 1 base and J 4 bases; bases outside gene matches: 5. The length of the CDR3 is 15 residues. CDR1 SGHTA and CDR2 FQGNSA come from the germline V gene. CDR3 bases: TGTGCCAGCAGCTTAGTCGGGGGGAGGGCAGATACGCAGTATTTT. This sequence encodes CASSLVGGRADTQYF.

The chain employs TRBV6-6 and TRBJ2-2; TRBD2 aligns across 11 bases. The CDR3 has 15 amino acids. V dropped 5 bases and J dropped 6; count of bases not matched to a gene: 5. Per the germline V gene, CDR1 is MNHNY and CDR2 is SVGAGI (reference sequence). The CDR3 sequence is CASSQSGLAAGELFF. The DNA for the CDR3 is TGTGCCAGCAGTCAATCGGGACTAGCGGCCGGGGAGCTGTTTTTT.

This clonotype was counted ten times or more. This chain connects TRBV7-7 to TRBJ2-7; 10 nucleotides match TRBD2. Germline CDR1 and CDR2: SSHAT and FNYEAQ (reference sequence). The CDR3 loop spans 17 amino acids. The CDR3 loop reads CASSLARTSGGYREQYV. CDR3 nucleotides: TGTGCTAGCAGCTTAGCTCGGACTAGCGGAGGGTATCGAGAGCAGTACGTC.

This clonotype was seen more than once but under ten times. The CDR3, as DNA: TGTGCCAGCAGCTTAAGGACTAGCGGGGGGGCCGGGGCCTACAATGAGCAGTTCTTC. This gives the protein CASSLRTSGGAGAYNEQFF. The V gene is TRBV7-6, the J gene TRBJ2-1; 15 bases are a match to TRBD2. The CDR3 covers 19 residues. CDR1 is SGHVS, CDR2 FNYEAQ, per germline. J gave up 2 bases and V 2 bases, and 7 bases lay outside the gene matches.

The rearrangement links TRBV7-2 to TRBJ2-3; a possible D gene is TRBD2 (5 bases). The germline V and J ends were trimmed by 1 base and 6 bases, with 20 bases remaining between them. The CDR3 has 17 amino acids. The germline gives CDR1 SGHTA, CDR2 FQGNSA. This CDR3 reads CASSLGARGWAQDTQYF. CDR3 coding DNA: TGTGCCAGCAGCTTAGGGGCCCGAGGGTGGGCACAGGATACGCAGTATTTT.

The sample holds a few counts of this clonotype. The genes are TRBV7-3 and TRBJ2-7; 13 bases are shared with TRBD2. V trimming: 5 bases; J trimming: 5 bases; junction bases outside the gene matches: 6. The CDR3 has 15 residues. In germline, CDR1 is SGHTA, CDR2 FQGTGA. CDR3 loop: CASSIGLAGVDEQYF. The CDR3 coding sequence is TGTGCCAGCAGCATTGGACTAGCGGGGGTCGACGAGCAGTACTTC.

The chain links TRBV2 to TRBJ1-5; the D gene is possibly TRBD1 (5 bases). The V end lost 6 bases, the J end lost 5 bases, and 14 bases lay between the germline ends. Germline CDR1 is SNHLY and CDR2 is FYNNEI. The length of the CDR3 is 14 residues. CDR3 in amino acids: CASSSAGIDQPQHF. CDR3 nucleotide sequence: TGTGCCAGCAGCTCTGCAGGGATAGATCAGCCCCAGCATTTT.